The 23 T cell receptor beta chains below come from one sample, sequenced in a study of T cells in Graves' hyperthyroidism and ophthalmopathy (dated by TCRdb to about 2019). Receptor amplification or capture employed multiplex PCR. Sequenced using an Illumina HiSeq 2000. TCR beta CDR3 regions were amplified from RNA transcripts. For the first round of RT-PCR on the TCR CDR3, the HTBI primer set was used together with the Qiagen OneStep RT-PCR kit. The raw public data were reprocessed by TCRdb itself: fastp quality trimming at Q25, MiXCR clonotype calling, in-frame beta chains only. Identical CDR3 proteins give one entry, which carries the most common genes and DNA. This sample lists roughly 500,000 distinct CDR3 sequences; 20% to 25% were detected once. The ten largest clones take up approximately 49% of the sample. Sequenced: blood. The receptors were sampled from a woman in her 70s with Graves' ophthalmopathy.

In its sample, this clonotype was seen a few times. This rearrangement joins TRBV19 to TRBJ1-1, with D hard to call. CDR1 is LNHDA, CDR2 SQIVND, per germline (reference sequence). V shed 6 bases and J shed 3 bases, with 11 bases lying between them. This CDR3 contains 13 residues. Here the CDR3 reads CASRGRLDTEAFF. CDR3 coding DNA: TGTGCCAGTAGAGGGCGTTTAGACACTGAAGCTTTCTTT.

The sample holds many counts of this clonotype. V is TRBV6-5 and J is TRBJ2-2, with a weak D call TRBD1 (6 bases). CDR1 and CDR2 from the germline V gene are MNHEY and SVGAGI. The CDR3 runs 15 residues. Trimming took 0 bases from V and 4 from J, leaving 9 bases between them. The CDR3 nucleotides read TGTGCCAGCAGTTACTCGGCAGGGGCCACCGGGGAGCTGTTTTTT. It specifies CASSYSAGATGELFF.

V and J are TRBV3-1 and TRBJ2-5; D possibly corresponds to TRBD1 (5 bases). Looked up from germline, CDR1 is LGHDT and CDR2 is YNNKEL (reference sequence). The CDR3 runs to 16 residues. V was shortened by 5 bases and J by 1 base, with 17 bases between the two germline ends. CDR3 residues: CASSYSARTSQETQYF. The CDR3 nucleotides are TGTGCCAGCAGCTACTCGGCCCGGACAAGCCAAGAGACCCAGTACTTC.

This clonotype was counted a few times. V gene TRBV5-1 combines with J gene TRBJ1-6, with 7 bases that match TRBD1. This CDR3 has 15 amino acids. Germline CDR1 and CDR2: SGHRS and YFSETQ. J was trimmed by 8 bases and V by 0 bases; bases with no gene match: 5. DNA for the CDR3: TGCGCCAGCAGCTTGGCACAGGGGTCGTATTCACCCCTCCACTTT. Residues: CASSLAQGSYSPLHF.

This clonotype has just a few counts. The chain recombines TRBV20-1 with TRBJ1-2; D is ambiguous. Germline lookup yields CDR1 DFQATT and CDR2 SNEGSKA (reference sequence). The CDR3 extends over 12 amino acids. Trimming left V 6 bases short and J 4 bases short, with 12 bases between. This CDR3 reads CSAPHWGYGYTF. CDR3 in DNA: TGCAGTGCCCCCCACTGGGGCTATGGCTACACCTTC.

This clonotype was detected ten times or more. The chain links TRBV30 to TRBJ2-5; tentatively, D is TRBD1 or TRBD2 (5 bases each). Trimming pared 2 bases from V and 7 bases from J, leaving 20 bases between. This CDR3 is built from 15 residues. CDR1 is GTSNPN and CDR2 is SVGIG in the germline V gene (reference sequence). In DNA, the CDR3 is TGTGCCTGGAGTATCCGGGACCGCTATCCAGGGACCCAGTACTTC. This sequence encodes CAWSIRDRYPGTQYF.

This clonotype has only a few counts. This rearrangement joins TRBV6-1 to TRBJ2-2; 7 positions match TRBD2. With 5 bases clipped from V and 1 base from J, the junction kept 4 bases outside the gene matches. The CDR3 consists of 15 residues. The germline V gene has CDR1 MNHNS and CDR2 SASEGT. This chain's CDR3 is CASSRLAENTGELFF. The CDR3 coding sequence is TGTGCCAGCAGTAGACTAGCCGAGAACACCGGGGAGCTGTTTTTT.

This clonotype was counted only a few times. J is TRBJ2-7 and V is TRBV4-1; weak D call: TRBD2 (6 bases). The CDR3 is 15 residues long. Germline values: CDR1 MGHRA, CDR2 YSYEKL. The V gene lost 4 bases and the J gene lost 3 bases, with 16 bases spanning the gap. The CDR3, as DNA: TGCGCCAGCAGCCGGGGGGACGAGGGTTACTACGAGCAGTACTTC. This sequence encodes CASSRGDEGYYEQYF.

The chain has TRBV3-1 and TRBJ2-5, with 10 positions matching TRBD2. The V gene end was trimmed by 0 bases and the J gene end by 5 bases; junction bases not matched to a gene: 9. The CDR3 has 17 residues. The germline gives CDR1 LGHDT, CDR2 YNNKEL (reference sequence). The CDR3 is CASSQDRSGRVRETQYF. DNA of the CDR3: TGTGCCAGCAGCCAAGATAGGAGCGGGAGGGTACGGGAGACCCAGTACTTC.

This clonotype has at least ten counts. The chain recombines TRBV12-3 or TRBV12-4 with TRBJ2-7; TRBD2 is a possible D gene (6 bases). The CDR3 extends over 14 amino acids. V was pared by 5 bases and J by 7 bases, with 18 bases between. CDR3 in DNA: TGTGCCAGCAGTCCAACCGGGGGACTCCAGGAGCAGTACTTC. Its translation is CASSPTGGLQEQYF.

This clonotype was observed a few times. This chain's CDR3 is CASRAQGAGTEAFF. The CDR3 DNA reads TGTGCCAGCAGAGCCCAGGGGGCAGGAACTGAAGCTTTCTTT. This chain uses TRBV25-1 with TRBJ1-1; 8 bases align to TRBD1. The J segment lost 5 bases and the V segment lost 6 bases, leaving 8 bases of the junction unmatched. This CDR3 is built from 14 residues. Germline values: CDR1 MGHDK, CDR2 SYGVNS.

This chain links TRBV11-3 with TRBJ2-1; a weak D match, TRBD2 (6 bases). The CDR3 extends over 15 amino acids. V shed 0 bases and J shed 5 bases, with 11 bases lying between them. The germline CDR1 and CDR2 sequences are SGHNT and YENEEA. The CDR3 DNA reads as TGTGCCAGCAGCTTAGATGGGAGGATGAACAATGAGCAGTTCTTC. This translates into CASSLDGRMNNEQFF.

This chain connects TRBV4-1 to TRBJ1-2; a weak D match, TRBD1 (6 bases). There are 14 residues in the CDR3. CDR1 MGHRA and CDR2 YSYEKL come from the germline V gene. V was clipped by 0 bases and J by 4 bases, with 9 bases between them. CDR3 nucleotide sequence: TGCGCCAGCAGCCAAGATCAGGGGCCCTATGGCTACACCTTC. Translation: CASSQDQGPYGYTF.

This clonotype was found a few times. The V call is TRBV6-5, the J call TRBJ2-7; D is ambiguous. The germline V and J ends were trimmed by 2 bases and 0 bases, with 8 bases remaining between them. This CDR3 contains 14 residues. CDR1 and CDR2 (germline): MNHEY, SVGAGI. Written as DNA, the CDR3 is TGTGCCAGCAGTTACAGGTTAAGCTCCTACGAGCAGTACTTC. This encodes CASSYRLSSYEQYF.

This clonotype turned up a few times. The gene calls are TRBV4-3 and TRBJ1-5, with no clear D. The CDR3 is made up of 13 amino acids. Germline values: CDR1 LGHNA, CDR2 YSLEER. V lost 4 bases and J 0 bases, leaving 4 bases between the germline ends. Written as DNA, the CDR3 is TGCGCCAGCAGCCGCCATAGCAATCAGCCCCAGCATTTT. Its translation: CASSRHSNQPQHF.

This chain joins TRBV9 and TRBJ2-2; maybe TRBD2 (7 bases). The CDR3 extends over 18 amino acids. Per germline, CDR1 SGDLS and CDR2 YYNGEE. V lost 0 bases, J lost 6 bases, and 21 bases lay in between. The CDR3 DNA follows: TGTGCCAGCAGCGTAGGGGGGGGCTTGGTATTATTCGCCGGGGAGCTGTTTTTT. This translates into CASSVGGGLVLFAGELFF.

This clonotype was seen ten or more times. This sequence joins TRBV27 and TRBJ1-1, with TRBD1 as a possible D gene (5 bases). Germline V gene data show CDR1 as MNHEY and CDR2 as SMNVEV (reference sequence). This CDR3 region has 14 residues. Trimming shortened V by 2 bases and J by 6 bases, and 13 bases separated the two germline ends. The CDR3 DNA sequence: TGTGCCAGCAGTTTAACCGCGGTGGGGGCTGAAGCTTTCTTT. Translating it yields CASSLTAVGAEAFF.

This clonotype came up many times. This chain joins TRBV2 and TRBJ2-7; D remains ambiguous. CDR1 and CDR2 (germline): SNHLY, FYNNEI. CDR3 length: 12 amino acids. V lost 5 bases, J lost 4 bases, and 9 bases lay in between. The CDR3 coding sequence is TGTGCCAGCAGTTACGAGAAATACGAGCAGTACTTC. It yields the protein CASSYEKYEQYF.

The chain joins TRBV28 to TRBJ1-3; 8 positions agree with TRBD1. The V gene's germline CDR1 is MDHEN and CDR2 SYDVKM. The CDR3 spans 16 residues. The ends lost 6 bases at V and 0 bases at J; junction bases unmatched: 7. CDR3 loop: CASSRQGMSSGNTIYF. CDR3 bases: TGTGCCAGCAGCCGACAGGGGATGAGCTCTGGAAACACCATATATTTT.

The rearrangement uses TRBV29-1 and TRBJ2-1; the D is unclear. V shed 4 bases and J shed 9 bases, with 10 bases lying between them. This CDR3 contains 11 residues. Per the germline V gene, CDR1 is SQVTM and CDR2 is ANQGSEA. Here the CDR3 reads CSVGWVGEQFF. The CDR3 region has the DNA TGCAGCGTTGGGTGGGTGGGTGAGCAGTTCTTC.

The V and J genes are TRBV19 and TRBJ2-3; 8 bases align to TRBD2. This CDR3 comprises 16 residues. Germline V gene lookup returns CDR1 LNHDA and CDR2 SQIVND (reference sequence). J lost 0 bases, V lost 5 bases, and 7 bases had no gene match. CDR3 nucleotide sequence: TGTGCCAGTAGTCTGTTAGCGGGATCGAGCACAGATACGCAGTATTTT. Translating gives CASSLLAGSSTDTQYF.

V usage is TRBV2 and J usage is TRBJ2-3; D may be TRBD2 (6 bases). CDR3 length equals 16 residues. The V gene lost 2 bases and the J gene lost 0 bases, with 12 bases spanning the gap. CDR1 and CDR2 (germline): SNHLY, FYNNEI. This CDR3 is CASSERLATSTDTQYF. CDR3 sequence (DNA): TGTGCCAGCAGTGAACGGCTAGCGACTAGCACAGATACGCAGTATTTT.

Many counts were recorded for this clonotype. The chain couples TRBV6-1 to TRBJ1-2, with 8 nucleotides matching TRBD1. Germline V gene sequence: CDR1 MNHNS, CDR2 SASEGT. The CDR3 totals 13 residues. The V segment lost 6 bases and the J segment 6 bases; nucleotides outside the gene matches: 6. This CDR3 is CASSLTDRDGYTF. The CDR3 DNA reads TGTGCCAGCAGCCTAACGGACAGGGATGGCTACACCTTC.